This record covers a single TCR beta chain. The sample is drawn from a study of sequential checkpoint blockade in melanoma. The wider study: Patients were randomized 1:1 to nivolumab-then-ipilimumab or ipilimumab-then-nivolumab first-line.

Treatment: randomized to nivolumab then ipilimumab (arm A) or the reverse (arm B). No patient had prior DNA-damaging chemotherapy. This CDR3 region has 14 residues. V was shortened by 3 bases and J by 5 bases, with 12 bases between the two germline ends. CDR1 and CDR2 from the germline V gene are MNHEY and SMNVEV (reference sequence). Clones were read by immunoSEQ multiplex PCR, and TCRdb kept only the in-frame ones, dropping some. There are around 12,000 clones in the sample; roughly 72% occur only once, and about a quarter lies in the top ten. Sequenced here: CD8+ T cells sorted from blood (inferred from file names), sampled from a patient given nivolumab and ipilimumab in sequence. The receptor was isolated from a human donor with melanoma. The chain recombines TRBV27 with TRBJ2-3; D is perhaps TRBD2 (6 bases). CDR3: CASSFGGSGDTQYF. In nucleotides, the CDR3 is TGTGCCAGCAGTTTCGGAGGGAGTGGAGATACGCAGTATTTT.